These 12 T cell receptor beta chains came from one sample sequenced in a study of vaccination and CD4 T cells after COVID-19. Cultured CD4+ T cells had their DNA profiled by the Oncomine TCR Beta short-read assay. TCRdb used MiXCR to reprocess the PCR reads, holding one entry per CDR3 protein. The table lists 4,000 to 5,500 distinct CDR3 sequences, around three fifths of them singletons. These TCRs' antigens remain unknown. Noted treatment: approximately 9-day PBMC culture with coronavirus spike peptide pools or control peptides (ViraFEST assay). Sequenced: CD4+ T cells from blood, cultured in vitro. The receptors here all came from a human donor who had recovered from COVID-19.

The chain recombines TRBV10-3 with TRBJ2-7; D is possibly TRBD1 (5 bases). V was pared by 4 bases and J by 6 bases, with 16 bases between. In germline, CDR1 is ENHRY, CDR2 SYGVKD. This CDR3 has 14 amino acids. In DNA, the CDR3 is TGTGCCATCAGTGTGGGGCAGGGTAACGGCGAGCAGTACTTC. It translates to CAISVGQGNGEQYF.

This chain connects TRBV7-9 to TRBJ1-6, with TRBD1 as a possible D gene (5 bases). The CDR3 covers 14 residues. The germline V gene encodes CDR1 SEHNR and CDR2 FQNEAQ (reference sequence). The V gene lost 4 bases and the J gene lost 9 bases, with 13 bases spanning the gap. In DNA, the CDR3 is TGTGCCAGCAGCTCCGGACTGGGGGGTTCACCCCTCCACTTT. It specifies CASSSGLGGSPLHF.

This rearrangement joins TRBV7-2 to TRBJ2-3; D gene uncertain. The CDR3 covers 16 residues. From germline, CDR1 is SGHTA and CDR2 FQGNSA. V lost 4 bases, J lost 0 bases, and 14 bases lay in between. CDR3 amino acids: CASSSPMSPSTDTQYF. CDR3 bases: TGTGCCAGCAGCTCCCCCATGTCCCCCAGCACAGATACGCAGTATTTT.

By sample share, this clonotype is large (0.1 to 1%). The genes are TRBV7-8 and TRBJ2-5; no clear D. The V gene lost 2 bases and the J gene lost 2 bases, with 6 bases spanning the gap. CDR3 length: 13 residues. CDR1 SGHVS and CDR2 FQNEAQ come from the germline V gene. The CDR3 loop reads CASSLYQQETQYF. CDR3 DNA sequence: TGTGCCAGCAGCTTATACCAGCAAGAGACCCAGTACTTC. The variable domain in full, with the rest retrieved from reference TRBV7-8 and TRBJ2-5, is GAGVSQSPRYKVAKRGQDVALRCDPISGHVSLFWYQQALGQGPEFLTYFQNEAQLDKSGLPSDRFFAERPEGSVSTLKIQRTQQEDSAVYLCASSLYQQETQYFGPGTRLLVL.

The chain's CDR3 is CAISGGSGQFF. Here the CDR3 DNA reads TGTGCCATCAGTGGTGGTAGCGGGCAGTTCTTC. The rearrangement uses TRBV10-3 and TRBJ2-1; possibly TRBD2 for D (6 bases). CDR3 size: 11 residues. V was cut by 4 bases and J by 12 bases, with 10 bases left in between. Germline CDR1 is ENHRY and CDR2 is SYGVKD.

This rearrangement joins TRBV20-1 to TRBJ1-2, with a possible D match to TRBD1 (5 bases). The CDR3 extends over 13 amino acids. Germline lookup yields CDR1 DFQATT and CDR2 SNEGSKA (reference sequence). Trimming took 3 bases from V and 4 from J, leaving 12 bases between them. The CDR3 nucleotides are TGCAGTGCTAGCTCAGGGCCGACCTATGGCTACACCTTC. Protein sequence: CSASSGPTYGYTF.

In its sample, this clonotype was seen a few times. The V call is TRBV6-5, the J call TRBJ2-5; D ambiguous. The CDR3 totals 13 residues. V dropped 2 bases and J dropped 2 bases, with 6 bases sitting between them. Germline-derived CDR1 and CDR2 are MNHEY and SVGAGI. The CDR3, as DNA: TGTGCCAGCAGTTACGCAGGTCAAGAGACCCAGTACTTC. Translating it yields CASSYAGQETQYF.

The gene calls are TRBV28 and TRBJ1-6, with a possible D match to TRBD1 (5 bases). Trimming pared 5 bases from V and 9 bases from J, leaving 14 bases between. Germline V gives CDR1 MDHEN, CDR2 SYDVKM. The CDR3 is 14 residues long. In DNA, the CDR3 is TGTGCCAGCAGTCCAAGGGGCCTCGCTTCACCCCTCCACTTT. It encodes CASSPRGLASPLHF.

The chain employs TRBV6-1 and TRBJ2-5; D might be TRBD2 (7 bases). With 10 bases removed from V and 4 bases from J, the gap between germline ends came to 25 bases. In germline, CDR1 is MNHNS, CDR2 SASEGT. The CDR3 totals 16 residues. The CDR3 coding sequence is TGTGCCACCCCCCCGGGGGCGCGACTAGCTGGAGAGACCCAGTACTTC. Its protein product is CATPPGARLAGETQYF.

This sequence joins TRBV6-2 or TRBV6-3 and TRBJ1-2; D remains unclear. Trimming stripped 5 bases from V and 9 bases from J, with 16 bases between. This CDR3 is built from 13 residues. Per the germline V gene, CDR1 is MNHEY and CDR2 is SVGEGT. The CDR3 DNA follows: TGTGCCAGCAGTCCCGAATATGGAGTAAGCTACACCTTC. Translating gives CASSPEYGVSYTF.

The DNA of the CDR3 is TGTGCCAGCAGTGCCGACCCGGGGGGGACGGAGACCCAGTACTTC. Protein product: CASSADPGGTETQYF. This chain connects TRBV6-1 to TRBJ2-5, with 8 nucleotides matching TRBD2. V trimming: 4 bases; J trimming: 5 bases; junction bases outside the gene matches: 9. Germline CDR1 is MNHNS and CDR2 is SASEGT. The length of the CDR3 is 15 residues.

The CDR3 DNA is TGTGCCAGCAGCCTCGGCGGGGGAGGAACCTATGGCTACACCTTC. It codes for CASSLGGGGTYGYTF. This sequence joins TRBV6-2 or TRBV6-3 and TRBJ1-2; weak D call: TRBD1 (5 bases). Trimming removed 6 bases at V and 4 bases at J, with 18 bases between. CDR3 size: 15 residues. Per germline, CDR1 MNHEY and CDR2 SVGEGT.